Listed below are T cell receptor beta chains from one sample, sequenced in a study of T cell responses to AZD1222 COVID-19 vaccine. Assay: immunoSEQ multiplex PCR; the TCRdb copy retains only in-frame clones and omits some. The sample yields 80,000 or so clones, 70% to 90% seen once. Sequenced here: peripheral blood, sampled on day 0 of AZD1222 vaccination. The receptors here all came from an adult in good health. Both conserved end residues are part of each CDR3. Each record gives: J gene, D gene, clone size, V gene, CDR3 DNA, CDR3 protein. The D gene is left open where the match is weak. Clone sizes are given selectively: once, few, many, or a class where the clone is expanded.

>TRBJ1-6|TRBD1|-|TRBV5-8
TGTGCCAGCAGCCCGGCTTGGCAGGGGGATAATTCACCCCTCCACTTT
CASSPAWQGDNSPLHF
>TRBJ2-4|TRBD1|-|TRBV9
TGTGCCAGCAGCGCGATGACAGGGGGCAAAGCCAAAAACATTCAGTACTTC
CASSAMTGGKAKNIQYF
>TRBJ2-1|TRBD2|-|TRBV19
TGTGCCAGTAGAGATGGTAGCGGGGGAGACAATGAGCAGTTCTTC
CASRDGSGGDNEQFF
>TRBJ1-2|TRBD1|-|TRBV7-8
TGTGCCAGCAGCCGCCACCGGGGACAGCAGGTCTATGGCTACACCTTC
CASSRHRGQQVYGYTF
>TRBJ1-2|TRBD1|-|TRBV25-1
TGTGCCAGCAGTCCTATGGACAGGGAAACTGGCTACACCTTC
CASSPMDRETGYTF
>TRBJ2-2|TRBD2|-|TRBV11-1
TGTGCCAGCAGCCCGGGACTAGCGAACACCGGGGAGCTGTTTTTT
CASSPGLANTGELFF
>TRBJ1-1|TRBD1|-|TRBV10-1
TGCGCCAGCAGTCGGGACAGTCTGAACACTGAAGCTTTCTTT
CASSRDSLNTEAFF
>TRBJ2-5|-|-|TRBV6-1
TGTGCCAGCAGTGAAATCGGGGAAAAGACCCAGTACTTC
CASSEIGEKTQYF
>TRBJ2-1|-|-|TRBV2
TGTGCCAGCAGGTTTGGGGGGTCATACAATGAGCAGTTCTTC
CASRFGGSYNEQFF
>TRBJ1-3|-|-|TRBV30
TGTGCCTGGAGGACCCCAGGAGGCAGGACCACTGGAAACACCATATATTTT
CAWRTPGGRTTGNTIYF
>TRBJ2-1|TRBD2|-|TRBV27
TGTGCCAGCAGTTTACGGTGGGGCTCCGGGACTAGCGGAAATGAGCAGTTCTTC
CASSLRWGSGTSGNEQFF
>TRBJ1-1|TRBD1|once|TRBV27
TGTGCCAGCAGTTACCCGGGACAGGGGGGCACTGAAGCTTTCTTT
CASSYPGQGGTEAFF
>TRBJ1-3|-|few|TRBV18
TGTGCCAGCTCACCGGTCGGGCAGACAAGAGCCGGAAACACCATATATTTT
CASSPVGQTRAGNTIYF
>TRBJ2-1|-|-|TRBV5-1
TGCGCCAGCAGAAGCGTCCGGGGCTCGGTCTACAATGAGCAGTTCTTC
CASRSVRGSVYNEQFF
>TRBJ1-6|-|-|TRBV6-4
TGTGCCAGCAGTGACTCGGGAGGTTATAATTCACCCCTCCACTTT
CASSDSGGYNSPLHF
>TRBJ2-3|TRBD2|-|TRBV9
TGTGCCAGCAGCGTGGGACTAGCGGGATCCCGCACAGATACGCAGTATTTT
CASSVGLAGSRTDTQYF
>TRBJ1-1|-|-|TRBV27
TGTGCCAGCAGCCCCGAGGGGACTGAAGCTTTCTTT
CASSPEGTEAFF
>TRBJ1-4|-|-|TRBV9
TGTGCCAGCAGCGTAGGGAACAGCCCACCAACTAATGAAAAACTGTTTTTT
CASSVGNSPPTNEKLFF
>TRBJ2-1|TRBD2|-|TRBV5-1
TGCGCCAGCAGCTTGTTTGCGGGAGGCTCCTACAATGAGCAGTTCTTC
CASSLFAGGSYNEQFF
>TRBJ1-5|-|few|TRBV5-5
TGTGCCAGCAGCCCTAGGCAGCTAAATCAGCCCCAGCATTTT
CASSPRQLNQPQHF
>TRBJ1-5|-|-|TRBV12-3/TRBV12-4
TGTGCCAGCAGTGTCAGGGCAGGCCAGCCCCAGCATTTT
CASSVRAGQPQHF
>TRBJ1-5|-|-|TRBV19
TGTGCCAGTAGTACAAAAAATCAGCCCCAGCATTTT
CASSTKNQPQHF
>TRBJ1-2|-|-|TRBV28
TGTGCCGGGGGCAGGCAACTCTATGGCTACACCTTC
CAGGRQLYGYTF
>TRBJ2-5|TRBD2|-|TRBV19
TGTGCCAGTCAACGGGCGGCGGGAGTCCCCTCCGAGACCCAGTACTTC
CASQRAAGVPSETQYF
>TRBJ1-6|-|-|TRBV6-4
TGTGCCAGCGCGGGAAGCGGGAATTCACCCCTCCACTTT
CASAGSGNSPLHF
>TRBJ1-5|-|once|TRBV5-1
TGCGCCAGCAGCTTGGCGGGGCAGGGCAGTCAGCCCCAGCATTTT
CASSLAGQGSQPQHF
>TRBJ2-5|TRBD2|few|TRBV4-1
TGCGCCAGCAGCCAAAGGATCCCGGGACTAGCGGGAGTAAGGATTGGTGAGACCCAGTACTTC
CASSQRIPGLAGVRIGETQYF
>TRBJ1-1|TRBD1|-|TRBV4-3
TGCGCCAGCAGCCAAGCGGGTACAGGGGGAGAAGCTTTCTTT
CASSQAGTGGEAFF
>TRBJ2-6|-|-|TRBV6-2/TRBV6-3
TGTGCCAGCAGCCAAACATACTCTGGGGCCAACGTCCTGACTTTC
CASSQTYSGANVLTF
>TRBJ2-6|-|-|TRBV18
TGTGCCAGCTCACCGACCCCTGCGGTAGCCCCAGCCTCTGGGGCCAACGTCCTGACTTTC
CASSPTPAVAPASGANVLTF
>TRBJ1-4|-|-|TRBV5-6
TGTGCCAGCAGCTTGTTGGCCCCACGGACTAATGAAAAACTGTTTTTT
CASSLLAPRTNEKLFF
>TRBJ2-5|TRBD2|once|TRBV7-6
TGTGCCAGCAGCTTAATGAGACTAGCGGGAGAACAAGAGACCCAGTACTTC
CASSLMRLAGEQETQYF
>TRBJ2-1|-|few|TRBV18
TGTGCCAGCTCACCACCGCTAAGGGACTACAATGAGCAGTTCTTC
CASSPPLRDYNEQFF
>TRBJ1-2|-|-|TRBV27
TGTGCCAGCAGTTTATTCGGGGCCGGTGGCTACACCTTC
CASSLFGAGGYTF
>TRBJ2-1|TRBD2|-|TRBV4-3
TGCGCCAGCAGCCAAAGACCAGCGGGAATGTACAATGAGCAGTTCTTC
CASSQRPAGMYNEQFF
>TRBJ1-1|-|-|TRBV28
TGTGCCAGCATCCTTCAGGGGAGGGCTGAAGCTTTCTTT
CASILQGRAEAFF
>TRBJ2-5|TRBD2|-|TRBV11-2
TGTGCCAGCAGCTTAGAGGGGGGGAGACAGACCCAGTACTTC
CASSLEGGRQTQYF
>TRBJ2-1|TRBD2|-|TRBV7-8
TGTGCCAGCAGCTTAGCGGTGGTAGCGGGAGGCAATGAGCAGTTCTTC
CASSLAVVAGGNEQFF
>TRBJ1-6|-|-|TRBV5-5
TGTGCCAGCAGCTTGGAGGGACCCGGTAATTCACCCCTCCACTTT
CASSLEGPGNSPLHF
>TRBJ1-4|-|-|TRBV7-9
TGTGCCAGCACTACTTGGGGGCGTTTGGCTAATGAAAAACTGTTTTTT
CASTTWGRLANEKLFF
>TRBJ1-2|-|-|TRBV7-2
TGTGCCAGCAGCTTAGTCGGGGCCGGGGCGGTCTATGGCTACACCTTC
CASSLVGAGAVYGYTF
>TRBJ2-2|TRBD1|-|TRBV11-2
TGTGCCAGCAGCCCCAAAGCCCCGGGACAGGGGTACACCGGGGAGCTGTTTTTT
CASSPKAPGQGYTGELFF
>TRBJ1-1|-|once|TRBV6-1
TGTGCCAGCAGTGAGGGGGGGATGAACACTGAAGCTTTCTTT
CASSEGGMNTEAFF
>TRBJ2-1|-|-|TRBV7-9
TGTGCCAGCAGCTTAATGGAGGGAATTTCGGGCAATGAGCAGTTCTTC
CASSLMEGISGNEQFF
>TRBJ1-3|TRBD1|-|TRBV5-1
TGCGCCAGCAGCTTGGGGACAGGGCGAGACACCATATATTTT
CASSLGTGRDTIYF
>TRBJ2-1|-|-|TRBV27
TGTGCCAGCAGCTACGCTAGCGCCTCAGACAATGAGCAGTTCTTC
CASSYASASDNEQFF
>TRBJ1-6|TRBD1|-|TRBV27
TGTGCCAGCAGTTTATTCTGGCAGGGGGTACCCTCGTCACCCCTCCACTTT
CASSLFWQGVPSSPLHF
>TRBJ2-2|-|-|TRBV30
TGTGCCTCCCAGGGGGGAAACACCGGGGAGCTGTTTTTT
CASQGGNTGELFF
>TRBJ1-5|-|-|TRBV9
TGTGCCAGCAGTGGGGGGTCTAGCAATCAGCCCCAGCATTTT
CASSGGSSNQPQHF
>TRBJ2-5|-|-|TRBV6-6
TGTGCCAGCACCTCCCCCGGGACTCAGGGAGAGACCCAGTACTTC
CASTSPGTQGETQYF
>TRBJ2-1|TRBD1|-|TRBV19
TGTGCCAGTAGTACCAGACAGGGGGGAATGAATGAGCAGTTCTTC
CASSTRQGGMNEQFF
>TRBJ2-3|TRBD2|-|TRBV11-2
TGTGCCAGCAGCTCCGGGACTAGCGGCACAGATACGCAGTATTTT
CASSSGTSGTDTQYF
>TRBJ1-1|-|-|TRBV3-1/TRBV3-2
TGTGCCAGCAGCCAAGACCCCATTTCGGACGGCCGAACGGGTACTGAAGCTTTCTTT
CASSQDPISDGRTGTEAFF
>TRBJ2-2|-|once|TRBV12-3/TRBV12-4
TGTGCCAGCAGTCGACAGCGGTGGGGGGAGCTGTTTTTT
CASSRQRWGELFF
>TRBJ1-2|-|few|TRBV9
TGTGCCAGCAGCGCCGACAGATTATATGGCTACACCTTC
CASSADRLYGYTF
>TRBJ2-2|TRBD1|-|TRBV7-8
TGTGCCAGTACCGACCCACAGGGGCCGTACACCGGGGAGCTGTTTTTT
CASTDPQGPYTGELFF
>TRBJ1-1|TRBD1|once|TRBV29-1
TGCAGCTTGCGAGCATCAGGGGGGAACACTGAAGCTTTCTTT
CSLRASGGNTEAFF
>TRBJ2-5|-|-|TRBV18
TGTGCCAGCTCGCTGGGACTGAAAGAGACCCAGTACTTC
CASSLGLKETQYF